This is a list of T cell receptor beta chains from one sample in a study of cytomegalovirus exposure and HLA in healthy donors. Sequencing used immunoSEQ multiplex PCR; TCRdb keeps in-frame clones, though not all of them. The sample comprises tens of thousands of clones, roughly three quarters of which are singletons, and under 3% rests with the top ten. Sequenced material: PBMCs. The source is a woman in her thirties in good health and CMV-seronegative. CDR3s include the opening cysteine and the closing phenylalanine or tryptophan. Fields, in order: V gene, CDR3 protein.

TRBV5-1 CASSLVSGGPQETQYF
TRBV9 CASSDRGGGTEAFF
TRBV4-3 CASSQARDSQETQYF
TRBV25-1 CASSEWVSGGSDTQYF
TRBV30 CAWSHSPGLNGYGYTF
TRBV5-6 CASSLAGADEQYF
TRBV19 CASSTQGSTGELFF
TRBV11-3 CASSQTGGMNTEAFF
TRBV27 CASSLKPEGAYEQYF
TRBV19 CASSIAAGTSPDTQYF
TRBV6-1 CASSEDYSSYNSPLHF
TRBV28 CASSLRTIDGYTF
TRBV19 CASSITGGNQPQHF
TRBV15 CATSAGQGGDQPQHF
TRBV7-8 CASSLARAYSGNTIYF
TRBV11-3 CASSPATPDGYTF
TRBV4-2 CASSQGLERTYNSPLHF
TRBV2 CASRSYHGYTF
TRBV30 CAWSVNRVLNTEAFF
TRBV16 CASSQFGTSGDNEQFF
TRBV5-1 CASSQNPSEAFTDTQYF
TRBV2 CASSVGRAVTEAFF
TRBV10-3 CAISERVAGVSGDTQYF
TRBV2 CASSEVASNQPQHF
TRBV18 CASSPPQGGTEAFF
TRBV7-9 CASSPDRSSGNTIYF
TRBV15 CATSRDGDGGETQYF
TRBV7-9 CASSHGQGSEAFF
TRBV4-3 CASSQDWASGNTIYF
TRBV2 CASSEISGGTEAFF
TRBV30 CAWSVDSSGANVLTF
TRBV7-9 CASSPGTERGNQPQHF
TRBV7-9 CASSLPGGNEQFF
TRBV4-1 CASSPMGLAGFTDTQYF
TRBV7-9 CASSRTGGTDTQYF
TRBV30 CAWSLGGNGGEKLFF
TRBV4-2 CASSQSGVMVDGYTF
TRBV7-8 CASSGALGPLGGSNQPQHF
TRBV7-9 CASSTSGGGLGEKLFF
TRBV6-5 CATFSGIGELFF
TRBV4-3 CASSPGLADYNEQFF
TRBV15 CATSIRSGTTPGTQYF
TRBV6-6 CASNSGTDSNQPQHF
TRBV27 CASSLSGTRIETQYF
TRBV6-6 CASSYASDEQYF
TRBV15 CATSRDREYNEQFF
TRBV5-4 CASSLAGGVPNYGYTF
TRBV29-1 CSVASGKPLSTDTQYF
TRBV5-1 CASSWQGASYEQYF
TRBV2 CASSGRENYGYTF
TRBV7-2 CASSLGRALNTEAFF
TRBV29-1 CSVVNRRGTDTQYF